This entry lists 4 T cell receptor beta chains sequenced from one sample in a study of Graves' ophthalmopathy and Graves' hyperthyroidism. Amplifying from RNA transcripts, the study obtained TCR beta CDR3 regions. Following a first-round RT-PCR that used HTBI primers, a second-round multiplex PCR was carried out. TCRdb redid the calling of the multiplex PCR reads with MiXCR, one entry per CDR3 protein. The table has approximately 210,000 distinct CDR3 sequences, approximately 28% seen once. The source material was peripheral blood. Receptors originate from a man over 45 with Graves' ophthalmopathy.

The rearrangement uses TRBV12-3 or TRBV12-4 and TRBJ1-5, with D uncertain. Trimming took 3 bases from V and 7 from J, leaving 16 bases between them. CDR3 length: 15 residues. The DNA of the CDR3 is TGTGCCAGCAGTTTTGCAGTGGGGTACGGGCAGCCCCAGCATTTT. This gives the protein CASSFAVGYGQPQHF.

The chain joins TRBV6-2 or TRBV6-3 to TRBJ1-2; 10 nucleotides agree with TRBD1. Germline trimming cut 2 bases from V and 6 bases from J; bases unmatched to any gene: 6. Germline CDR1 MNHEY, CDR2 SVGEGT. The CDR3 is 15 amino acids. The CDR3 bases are TGTGCCAGCAGTTACACCGCCGGGACAGGGGATGGCTACACCTTC. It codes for CASSYTAGTGDGYTF.

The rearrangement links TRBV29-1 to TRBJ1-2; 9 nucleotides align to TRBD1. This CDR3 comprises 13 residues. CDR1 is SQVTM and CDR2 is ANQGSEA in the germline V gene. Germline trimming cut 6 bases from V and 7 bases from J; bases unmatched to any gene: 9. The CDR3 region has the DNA TGCAGCGTAGATGAACAGGGGGCCGGTGGCTACACCTTC. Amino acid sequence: CSVDEQGAGGYTF.

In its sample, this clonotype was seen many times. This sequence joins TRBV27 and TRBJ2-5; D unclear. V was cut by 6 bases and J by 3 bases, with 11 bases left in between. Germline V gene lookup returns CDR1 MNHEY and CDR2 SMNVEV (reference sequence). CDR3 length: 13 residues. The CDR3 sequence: CASRNSLEETQYF. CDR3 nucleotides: TGTGCCAGCAGGAATTCATTAGAAGAGACCCAGTACTTC.